This T cell receptor beta chain was found in a study of cytomegalovirus exposure and HLA in healthy donors. Worth noting for this clone: Its antigen is not known.

The donors (healthy individuals) were bone marrow donors. The primer mix had 60 Vbeta and 13 Jbeta primers. Under the authors' procedure: Later, an analysis found about 80 million unique TCR beta chains, and 10 million to 11 million of these were shared. Data came from immunoSEQ multiplex PCR; TCRdb stores just in-frame clones and leaves some out. V and J calls plus clone size are reproduced from that table; the DNA served to infer D and trimming. The data show approximately 54,000 clones, approximately 77% seen once. General study results and limits: HLA alleles showed associations with about 15,000 TCR beta sequences in a later analysis, at a 0.05 false discovery rate. Roughly even sequencing depth across donors was the assumption behind the presence/absence analyses.

The sequenced sample consisted of PBMCs. The TCR comes from a woman under 30 in good health and CMV-seronegative.

Written as DNA, the CDR3 is TGTGCCAGCAGCGACATAGGGGTAGACTATGGCTACACCTTC. Its protein product is CASSDIGVDYGYTF. The chain combines TRBV6-1 with TRBJ1-2, with D possibly being TRBD1 (5 bases). The CDR3 has 14 amino acids. Germline V gene data show CDR1 as MNHNS and CDR2 as SASEGT. Trimming left V 6 bases short and J 3 bases short, with 14 bases between.